A single sample gave rise to the 27 T cell receptor beta chains below, sequenced in a study of cytomegalovirus exposure and HLA in healthy donors. PCR involved 60 Vbeta and 13 Jbeta primers. Some clones are missing from TCRdb's copy, which holds only in-frame ones; the method was immunoSEQ multiplex PCR. The table records about 230,000 clones, 80% to 90% of them present only once. The source material was PBMCs. The origin of the receptors is a girl aged 2 to 10 in good health and CMV-seronegative.

This chain uses TRBV25-1 with TRBJ2-1, with 11 bases fitting TRBD2. Losses at the gene ends were 4 bases for V and 10 bases for J; bases not matched to a gene: 3. The germline CDR1 and CDR2 sequences are MGHDK and SYGVNS. The CDR3 loop spans 13 amino acids. The CDR3 bases are TGTGCCAGCAGTGTACTAGCGGGAGCAGAGCAGTTCTTC. It specifies CASSVLAGAEQFF. Filled out from reference TRBV25-1 and TRBJ2-1, the complete variable domain reads EADIYQTPRYLVIGTGKKITLECSQTMGHDKMYWYQQDPGMELHLIHYSYGVNSTEKGDLSSESTVSRIRTEHFPLTLESARPSHTSQYLCASSVLAGAEQFFGPGTRLTVL.

The chain employs TRBV30 and TRBJ2-3; 10 bases fit TRBD1. Trimming cost V 6 bases and J 6 bases; bases outside gene matches: 12. The CDR3 is 15 residues long. Germline values: CDR1 GTSNPN, CDR2 SVGIG (reference sequence). The CDR3 DNA reads TGTGCCTGTGCGCGGGACAGGGGAATAGTGGATACGCAGTATTTT. Protein: CACARDRGIVDTQYF.

The V and J genes are TRBV11-2 and TRBJ2-2, with 7 bases matching TRBD1. The CDR3 extends over 17 amino acids. Germline CDR1 reads SGHAT; CDR2 reads FQNNGV. Losses at the gene ends were 5 bases for V and 5 bases for J; bases not matched to a gene: 14. CDR3 amino acids: CASSKVPPQGMTGELFF. CDR3 coding DNA: TGTGCCAGCAGCAAAGTGCCACCACAGGGGATGACCGGGGAGCTGTTTTTT.

The V gene is TRBV30, the J gene TRBJ2-1; 11 bases agree with TRBD2. CDR1 GTSNPN and CDR2 SVGIG come from the germline V gene (reference sequence). V shed 4 bases and J 9 bases; nucleotides not matched to a gene: 5. This CDR3 comprises 13 residues. Written as DNA, the CDR3 is TGTGCCTGGAATAGCGGGGGGGCTGGTGAGCAGTTCTTC. Encoded protein: CAWNSGGAGEQFF.

With respect to this clone: The sample carries other DNA sequences with the same CDR3. The chain carries TRBV5-1 and TRBJ2-2; 7 bases line up with TRBD2. Trimming removed 1 base from V and 4 bases from J; junction bases left unmatched: 1. This CDR3 spans 14 amino acids. Germline loops: CDR1 SGHRS, CDR2 YFSETQ. This chain's CDR3 is CASSLSGGTGELFF. The CDR3 nucleotides read TGCGCCAGCAGCTTGTCGGGGGGCACCGGGGAGCTGTTTTTT.

The rearrangement joins TRBV5-4 to TRBJ2-5; D remains ambiguous. Germline V gene sequence: CDR1 SGHNT, CDR2 YYREEE (reference sequence). This CDR3 spans 14 amino acids. V was shortened by 0 bases and J by 1 base, with 7 bases between the two germline ends. The CDR3 loop reads CASSLAPIQETQYF. The CDR3 bases are TGTGCCAGCAGCTTGGCCCCTATCCAAGAGACCCAGTACTTC.

This chain links TRBV6-5 with TRBJ1-2, with D possibly being TRBD1 (6 bases). The germline gives CDR1 MNHEY, CDR2 SVGAGI. V shed 10 bases and J shed 8 bases, with 14 bases lying between them. This CDR3 contains 11 residues. CDR3 amino acids: CAISQGRGYTF. DNA of the CDR3: TGTGCCATATCTCAGGGGCGGGGCTACACCTTC.

V is TRBV4-2 and J is TRBJ2-3; TRBD2 matches 12 bases. Germline trimming cut 4 bases from V and 8 bases from J; bases unmatched to any gene: 19. CDR3 length: 19 amino acids. Germline values: CDR1 LGHNA, CDR2 YNFKEQ. The CDR3 nucleotides read TGTGCCAGCAGCCGCGAGTTGGCTAGCGGGGGGGCCCCCATCGGTACGCAGTATTTT. Its translation is CASSRELASGGAPIGTQYF.

The rearrangement uses TRBV27 and TRBJ1-2; D call uncertain. Germline CDR1 reads MNHEY; CDR2 reads SMNVEV (reference sequence). The CDR3 loop spans 13 amino acids. V was pared by 3 bases and J by 5 bases, with 10 bases between. DNA of the CDR3: TGTGCCAGCAGTTTTACCCAGAATTATGGCTACACCTTC. As protein: CASSFTQNYGYTF.

This chain links TRBV6-6 with TRBJ2-3; the D gene is possibly TRBD2 (6 bases). The CDR3 has 13 residues. V shed 5 bases and J shed 4 bases, with 10 bases lying between them. The germline CDR1 and CDR2 sequences are MNHNY and SVGAGI (reference sequence). The CDR3 DNA sequence: TGTGCCAGCAGTGGCCGACTAGCAGATACGCAGTATTTT. Translated, it gives CASSGRLADTQYF.

Details on this clone: The junction differs from germline at one of its ends, possibly a read error. The chain joins TRBV7-2 to TRBJ1-1; possible D gene TRBD1, 6 bases. From germline, CDR1 is SGHTA and CDR2 FQGNSA. The CDR3 is 13 amino acids. CDR3 in amino acids: CASTLHRGGGAFF. For the CDR3, the DNA is TGTGCCAGCACCTTACACCGAGGGGGGGGAGCTTTCTTT.

To note about this clone: At one end, the junction sequence differs from germline, possibly due to a read error. This chain joins TRBV5-1 and TRBJ1-3, with D tentatively TRBD1 (5 bases). This CDR3 contains 15 residues. Germline CDR1 reads SGHRS; CDR2 reads YFSETQ. The CDR3 spells CASSLAGQGGNAIYF. The CDR3 DNA follows: TGCGCCAGCAGCTTGGCCGGGCAGGGAGGAAACGCCATATATTTT.

The J gene is TRBJ2-7, the V gene TRBV7-2; tentative D call: TRBD2 (6 bases). The germline CDR1 and CDR2 sequences are SGHTA and FQGNSA. The CDR3 is 13 residues long. Trimming removed 5 bases from V and 2 bases from J, with 10 bases in between. CDR3 nucleotides: TGTGCCAGCAGCGCGGGACCAACCTACGAGCAGTACTTC. Encoded protein: CASSAGPTYEQYF.

The rearrangement links TRBV10-1 to TRBJ2-5; TRBD2 agrees at 14 bases. The CDR3 is made up of 15 amino acids. Germline trimming cut 6 bases from V and 4 bases from J; bases unmatched to any gene: 4. From germline, CDR1 is WNHNN and CDR2 SYGVQD (reference sequence). CDR3 loop: CASSGLAGGVETQYF. Written as DNA, the CDR3 is TGCGCCAGCAGCGGACTAGCGGGAGGTGTAGAGACCCAGTACTTC.

The chain combines TRBV5-6 with TRBJ2-1; 7 bases agree with TRBD2. Trimming took 4 bases from V and 7 from J; bases not matched to a gene: 17. The length of the CDR3 is 17 residues. The germline V gene has CDR1 SGHDT and CDR2 YYEEEE. The CDR3 spells CASSIKTSSKIGNEQFF. The CDR3 DNA follows: TGTGCCAGCAGCATTAAGACTAGCTCGAAGATAGGGAATGAGCAGTTCTTC.

The rearrangement joins TRBV4-1 to TRBJ1-2; D might be TRBD1 (6 bases). The CDR3 covers 16 residues. The germline CDR1 and CDR2 sequences are MGHRA and YSYEKL. V was pared by 0 bases and J by 1 base, with 12 bases between. CDR3 bases: TGCGCCAGCAGCCAAGAGTCAGGGGCGTTTAACTATGGCTACACCTTC. It specifies CASSQESGAFNYGYTF.

The chain links TRBV13 to TRBJ2-7; 12 bases line up with TRBD2. The germline gives CDR1 PRHDT, CDR2 FYEKMQ (reference sequence). The CDR3 loop spans 15 amino acids. V gave up 2 bases and J gave up 7 bases; unmatched junction bases: 6. The DNA for the CDR3 is TGTGCCAGCAGCTTAAGAAGACTAGCGGGAGCTGAGCAGTACTTC. Protein sequence: CASSLRRLAGAEQYF.

This chain connects TRBV5-1 to TRBJ2-3; 7 bases are a match to TRBD1. Germline CDR1 SGHRS, CDR2 YFSETQ. Trimming at V came to 0 bases and at J to 1 base, leaving 8 bases not matched to a gene. This CDR3 comprises 17 residues. CDR3 region: CASSLGTGRGGTDTQYF. In nucleotides, the CDR3 is TGCGCCAGCAGCTTGGGGACAGGACGAGGGGGCACAGATACGCAGTATTTT.

V usage is TRBV7-8 and J usage is TRBJ2-3; 14 nucleotides line up with TRBD2. Germline V gene data show CDR1 as SGHVS and CDR2 as FQNEAQ. The CDR3 runs to 17 residues. V gave up 5 bases and J gave up 1 base; unmatched junction bases: 5. Here the CDR3 DNA reads TGTGCCAGCAGCCCGCCGGGACTAGCGGGGGGCACAGATACGCAGTATTTT. This gives the protein CASSPPGLAGGTDTQYF.

V is TRBV11-2 and J is TRBJ2-7, with TRBD1 matching 7 bases. The V and J ends lost 7 bases and 4 bases, in that order; junction bases with no gene match: 13. Germline V gives CDR1 SGHAT, CDR2 FQNNGV. The CDR3 has 15 amino acids. The CDR3 protein is CASTSTRDRLYEQYF. CDR3 in DNA: TGTGCCAGCACCTCCACCCGGGACAGACTATACGAGCAGTACTTC.

The J gene is TRBJ2-3, the V gene TRBV27, with a possible D match to TRBD2 (5 bases). Germline V gene data show CDR1 as MNHEY and CDR2 as SMNVEV (reference sequence). V lost 6 bases, J lost 5 bases, and 21 bases lay in between. CDR3 length: 16 residues. The CDR3 DNA follows: TGTGCCAGCAGACAAGTAGGCGCGGGCACGGGAGATACGCAGTATTTT. It is translated as CASRQVGAGTGDTQYF.

The V call is TRBV5-1, the J call TRBJ1-4; TRBD1 matches 9 bases. V was pared by 4 bases and J by 5 bases, with 6 bases of the junction left unmatched. CDR1 and CDR2 (germline): SGHRS, YFSETQ. This CDR3 contains 15 residues. In DNA form, the CDR3 reads TGCGCCAGCAGCATTGGACAGGGGCCAAATGAAAAACTGTTTTTT. Its translation: CASSIGQGPNEKLFF.

The chain carries TRBV21-1 and TRBJ2-1; the table gives TRBD2 as D, unverified against the DNA. TRBV21-1 is tagged as a pseudogene. The CDR3 totals 16 residues. CDR3 in amino acids: CASSKALQGGDNEQFF. In DNA, the CDR3 is TGTGCCAGCAGCAAAGCGCTCCAGGGAGGGGACAATGAGCAGTTCTTC.

This chain connects TRBV19 to TRBJ2-3; tentative D call: TRBD2 (6 bases). Trimming removed 3 bases at V and 3 bases at J, with 13 bases between. The CDR3 is 15 residues long. Germline-derived CDR1 and CDR2 are LNHDA and SQIVND (reference sequence). For the CDR3, the DNA is TGTGCCAGTAGTATTTGGGGGAGGATAACAGATACGCAGTATTTT. This translates into CASSIWGRITDTQYF.

V gene TRBV5-1 combines with J gene TRBJ2-2; 10 nucleotides agree with TRBD1. The CDR3 consists of 15 residues. Germline CDR1 reads SGHRS; CDR2 reads YFSETQ. The V and J ends lost 0 bases and 7 bases, in that order; junction bases with no gene match: 3. CDR3 nucleotide sequence: TGCGCCAGCAGCTTGGGGGGACAGGGGATCGGGGAGCTGTTTTTT. Its translation is CASSLGGQGIGELFF.

This clone was seen once. This specimen includes other DNA sequences encoding the same CDR3. This sequence joins TRBV4-1 and TRBJ2-5; 9 positions agree with TRBD1. Per the germline V gene, CDR1 is MGHRA and CDR2 is YSYEKL. Trimming cost V 4 bases and J 2 bases; bases outside gene matches: 5. The CDR3 is made up of 15 amino acids. The CDR3 nucleotides read TGCGCCAGCAGCCCCGGACAGGGGTGGCAAGAGACCCAGTACTTC. It specifies CASSPGQGWQETQYF.

In the case of this clone: The germline gene is not matched at one end of the junction; a read error may be the cause. J is TRBJ2-4 and V is TRBV6-1, with 7 bases lining up with TRBD1. CDR1 is MNHNS and CDR2 is SASEGT in the germline V gene. This CDR3 is 9 amino acids long. The CDR3 DNA follows: TGTGCCAGCGGACAGGAGAAGTGCTTC. It translates to CASGQEKCF.